Included here is one T cell receptor (beta chain) sequence, with context. This sample is drawn from a study of control samples from healthy donors and cancer patients. Sequenced by immunoSEQ multiplex PCR; TCRdb stores in-frame clones only, minus some. Found here are about 140,000 clones, around 90% of them singletons; the top ten hold around 10%. Trimming stripped 4 bases from V and 0 bases from J, with 7 bases between. Germline V gene data show CDR1 as LGHDT and CDR2 as YNNKEL (reference sequence). The CDR3 is 14 residues long. The V call is TRBV3-1 (or the pseudogene TRBV3-2), the J call TRBJ1-3, with D possibly TRBD1 on 5 matching bases. The sequenced material came from blood. The sequence was obtained from a man in his thirties or forties in good health. The chain's CDR3 is CASSPTDSGNTIYF. For the CDR3, the DNA is TGTGCCAGCAGCCCGACAGACTCTGGAAACACCATATATTTT.